This T cell receptor beta chain originates from a study of blood T cell repertoires in COVID-19. Authors' data handling: Researchers report that nucleated cell counts were estimated from reference gene primer amplification. Clones were read by immunoSEQ multiplex PCR, and TCRdb kept only the in-frame ones, dropping some. From that table come the V and J calls and clone size; the DNA was used to work out D and trimming. The sample shows 250,000 or so clones, roughly four fifths of them seen only once. This CDR3 is 13 amino acids long. Germline loops: CDR1 MNHEY, CDR2 SMNVEV (reference sequence). The V end was cut by 6 bases, the J end by 1 base, with 9 bases between. This clone has only a few counts.

The sequenced material came from peripheral blood. The clonotype originates from a woman aged 70-85 years with acute or convalescent COVID-19. The V call is TRBV27, the J call TRBJ1-1; a weak D match, TRBD1 (5 bases). This chain's CDR3 is CASSLRANTEAFF. The CDR3, as DNA: TGTGCCAGCAGCCTCAGGGCGAACACTGAAGCTTTCTTT.